These 4 T cell receptor beta chains were all obtained from the same sample, sequenced in a study of CD8 T cells in Susac syndrome. RNA amounts of about 0.5 to 1 ug underwent reverse transcription with random hexamers. TCRdb fed the immunoSEQ multiplex PCR reads into MiXCR, producing one record per CDR3 protein. The sample lists about 140,000 distinct CDR3 sequences, approximately 96% seen once, with over 0.1% in the top ten. The material sequenced was CD4+ T cells from PBMCs. The receptor set was obtained from a human donor with multiple sclerosis.

This rearrangement joins TRBV5-1 to TRBJ1-6, with D uncertain. There are 14 residues in the CDR3. Germline CDR1 SGHRS, CDR2 YFSETQ. V lost 1 base and J 10 bases, leaving 12 bases between the germline ends. The CDR3 bases are TGCGCCAGCAGCTTGAATACGTTCGGCTCACCCCTCCACTTT. Protein sequence: CASSLNTFGSPLHF.

The chain recombines TRBV2 with TRBJ1-2; no reliable D call. CDR1 is SNHLY and CDR2 is FYNNEI in the germline V gene. V gave up 7 bases and J gave up 8 bases, with 14 bases separating them. This CDR3 spans 12 amino acids. The CDR3 is CASKSEGLGYTF. CDR3 sequence (DNA): TGTGCCAGCAAGTCAGAAGGACTCGGCTACACCTTC.

The V call is TRBV28, the J call TRBJ1-2; maybe TRBD1 (5 bases). With 2 bases removed from V and 4 bases from J, the gap between germline ends came to 8 bases. CDR1 and CDR2 from the germline V gene are MDHEN and SYDVKM. CDR3 length: 13 amino acids. The CDR3 nucleotides are TGTGCCAGCAGTTTAGACAGCCTCTATGGCTACACCTTC. Protein product: CASSLDSLYGYTF.

The rearrangement joins TRBV12-3 or TRBV12-4 to TRBJ1-2, with D hard to call. V dropped 3 bases and J dropped 7 bases, with 21 bases sitting between them. The CDR3 spans 16 residues. CDR3 in amino acids: CASSLIGPLRSPGYTF. The CDR3 DNA sequence: TGTGCCAGCAGTTTGATAGGGCCGCTGCGATCGCCTGGCTACACCTTC.